In this sample, the clone carrying this TCR beta chain turned up a few times. Its antigen remains unknown. The sample originates from a study of regulatory T cells in long-lasting Graves disease. Findings of the study overall: Newly diagnosed disease favored TRBV20-1 and TRBJ2-1 over persistent disease.

According to the study, TCR beta libraries were built with iRepertoire HTBI primers and CDR3-region Arm-PCR. Authors' processing steps: Identified segments across samples numbered roughly 62 TRBV and about 15 TRBJ. Each CDR3 protein is one row after TCRdb ran MiXCR on the multiplex PCR reads. These V and J calls originate from TCRdb's pipeline instead of the authors' own analysis. Of some 560,000 distinct CDR3 sequences detected, around 16% appear once; the ten largest clones hold 20% to 25%. Time point defined: newly diagnosed GD, antithyroid drugs for less than 3 months. Preparation of the TCR library used RNA extracted from PBMCs. V lost 0 bases and J lost 10, with 12 bases in between. The CDR3 is made up of 12 amino acids. Germline assignment: CDR1 DFQATT and CDR2 SNEGSKA (reference sequence). These data were likewise used in another study, on T cells in Graves' hyperthyroidism and ophthalmopathy. Per that paper: Across 18 months, stable Graves' hyperthyroidism was marked by no progression to ophthalmopathy.

The chain couples TRBV20-1 to TRBJ1-1, with a tentative D call TRBD1 (6 bases). This sequence originates from a woman aged 40 to 65 with Graves disease. Sample: peripheral blood mononuclear cells (PBMCs), taken at new diagnosis, from a patient treated with antithyroid drugs. The CDR3: CSARDKTGRAFF. CDR3 nucleotide sequence: TGCAGTGCTAGAGATAAAACAGGGCGAGCTTTCTTT.